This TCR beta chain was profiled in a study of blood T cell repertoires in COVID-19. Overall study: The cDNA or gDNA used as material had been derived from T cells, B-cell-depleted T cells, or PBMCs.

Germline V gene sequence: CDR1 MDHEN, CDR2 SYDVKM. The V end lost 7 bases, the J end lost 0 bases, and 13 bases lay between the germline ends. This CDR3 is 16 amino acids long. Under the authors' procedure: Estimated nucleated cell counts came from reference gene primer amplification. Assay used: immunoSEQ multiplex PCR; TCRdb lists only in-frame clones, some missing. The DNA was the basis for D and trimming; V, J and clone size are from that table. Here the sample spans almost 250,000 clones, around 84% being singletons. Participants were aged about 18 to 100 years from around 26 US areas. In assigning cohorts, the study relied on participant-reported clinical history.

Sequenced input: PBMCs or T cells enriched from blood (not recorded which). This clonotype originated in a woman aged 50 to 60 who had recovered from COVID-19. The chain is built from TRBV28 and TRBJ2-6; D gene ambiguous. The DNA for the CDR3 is TGTGCCAGCATCCCCAGGTCTCCCTCTGGGGCCAACGTCCTGACTTTC. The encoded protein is CASIPRSPSGANVLTF.